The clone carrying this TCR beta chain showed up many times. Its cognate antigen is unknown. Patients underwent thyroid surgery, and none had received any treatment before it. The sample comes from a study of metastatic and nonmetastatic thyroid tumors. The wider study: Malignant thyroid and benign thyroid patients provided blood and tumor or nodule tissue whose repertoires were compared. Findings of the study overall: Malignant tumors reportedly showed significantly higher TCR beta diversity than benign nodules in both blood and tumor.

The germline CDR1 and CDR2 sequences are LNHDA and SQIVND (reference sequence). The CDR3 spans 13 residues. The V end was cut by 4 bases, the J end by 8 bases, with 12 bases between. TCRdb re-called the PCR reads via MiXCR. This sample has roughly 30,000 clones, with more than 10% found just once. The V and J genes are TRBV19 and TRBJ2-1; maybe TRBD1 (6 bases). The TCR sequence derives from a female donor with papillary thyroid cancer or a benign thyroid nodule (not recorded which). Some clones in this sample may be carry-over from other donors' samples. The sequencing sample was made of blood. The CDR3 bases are TGTGCCAGTAGTACGACAGGATTCGATGAGCAGTTCTTC. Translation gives CASSTTGFDEQFF.